Presented here are 26 T cell receptor beta chains from one specimen sequenced in a study of CXCR3-negative and CXCR3-positive naive CD8 T cells. Findings and limits, study-wide: The TRB CDR3s that CXCR3-positive naive cells carried were more hydrophobic than those of CXCR3-negative naive cells.

UMI-labeled 5' RACE yielded the TRB cDNA libraries. TCRdb reprocessed the 5' RACE reads and keeps a single row for each CDR3 protein, giving no DNA. In total, the table holds over 70,000 distinct CDR3 sequences. These receptors lack a known antigen. Specimen: naive CXCR3+ CD8+ T cells from blood. The subset: CD45RO-CCR7+CD27+CD95- naive CD8+ T cells expressing CXCR3 (TNR3+). Every receptor here comes from a human donor in good health. Some clones in this sample may be carry-over from other donors' samples.

This chain links TRBV6-2 or TRBV6-3 with TRBJ2-1. In germline, CDR1 is MNHEY, CDR2 SVGEGT. CDR3 length equals 13 residues. CDR3: CASSLLDYNEQFF.

The V gene is TRBV29-1, the J gene TRBJ2-1. Germline loops: CDR1 SQVTM, CDR2 ANQGSEA. This CDR3 has 11 residues. The CDR3 sequence is CSVTEYNEQFF.

This chain joins TRBV27 and TRBJ2-6; TCRdb's D gene call, TRBD2, goes unchecked for lack of DNA. Germline values: CDR1 MNHEY, CDR2 SMNVEV (reference sequence). This CDR3 comprises 15 residues. This chain's CDR3 is CASRLGGAGANVLTF.

V is TRBV12-3 or TRBV12-4 and J is TRBJ1-1. The CDR3 is 11 amino acids. The CDR3 region is CAVGSGTEAFF.

J is TRBJ2-7 and V is TRBV12-3 or TRBV12-4; TCRdb lists TRBD1, though no DNA is available to test this call. The CDR3 sequence is 13 residues long. CDR3 amino acids: CASSLWTGFEQYF.

V is TRBV29-1 and J is TRBJ2-2. The CDR3 is made up of 13 amino acids. The germline CDR1 and CDR2 sequences are SQVTM and ANQGSEA. The CDR3 reads CSAFEAYTGELFF.

The chain carries TRBV4-3 and TRBJ2-2. Per the germline V gene, CDR1 is LGHNA and CDR2 is YSLEER. The length of the CDR3 is 14 residues. The CDR3 spells CASSQDWTIGELFF.

V is TRBV7-6 and J is TRBJ2-1; TCRdb lists TRBD1, though no DNA is available to test this call. Looked up from germline, CDR1 is SGHVS and CDR2 is FNYEAQ. The CDR3 is 17 residues long. This chain's CDR3 is CASSLAAGTMKYNEQFF.

The chain is built from TRBV6-2 or TRBV6-3 and TRBJ2-7; TCRdb returns TRBD2, unconfirmable since there is no DNA. CDR3 length equals 14 residues. Germline V gene sequence: CDR1 MNHEY, CDR2 SVGEGT. CDR3: CASSYGTSTYEQYF.

This rearrangement joins TRBV7-3 to TRBJ2-6; TCRdb gives TRBD1 as the D gene, but with no DNA this cannot be confirmed. The germline V gene encodes CDR1 SGHTA and CDR2 FQGTGA. CDR3 size: 17 residues. CDR3 amino acids: CASSQTGRGTGANVLTF.

This chain connects TRBV28 to TRBJ2-7. The CDR3 extends over 12 amino acids. CDR1 is MDHEN, CDR2 SYDVKM, per germline. This chain's CDR3 is CASLGRSYEQYF.

The J gene is TRBJ2-1, the V gene TRBV6-5. The CDR3 runs 13 residues. Germline values: CDR1 MNHEY, CDR2 SVGAGI. CDR3 protein: CASSYGPSNEQFF.

The chain recombines TRBV12-3 or TRBV12-4 with TRBJ2-7. The CDR3 spans 12 residues. The CDR3: CASSLAYYEQYF.

The chain links TRBV11-3 to TRBJ2-1; TCRdb names TRBD1, which stays unverified in the absence of DNA. Looked up from germline, CDR1 is SGHNT and CDR2 is YENEEA. The CDR3 runs to 13 residues. The CDR3 here is CASSHRANNEQFF.

The rearrangement links TRBV7-9 to TRBJ2-7; the TRBD2 assignment by TCRdb is unverifiable without DNA. CDR3 length equals 17 residues. From germline, CDR1 is SEHNR and CDR2 FQNEAQ (reference sequence). CDR3 protein: CASSLWIGGSSSYEQYF. Full variable domain (missing parts from reference TRBV7-9 and TRBJ2-7): DTGVSQNPRHKITKRGQNVTFRCDPISEHNRLYWYRQTLGQGPEFLTYFQNEAQLEKSRLLSDRFSAERPKGSFSTLEIQRTEQGDSAMYLCASSLWIGGSSSYEQYFGPGTRLTVT.

The chain recombines TRBV24-1 with TRBJ2-1; TCRdb names TRBD1, which stays unverified in the absence of DNA. CDR3 length: 15 residues. Germline CDR1 is KGHDR and CDR2 is SFDVKD. The CDR3 is CATSDRTDSYNDQFF.

The chain carries TRBV29-1 and TRBJ1-2; TCRdb's D gene call, TRBD1, goes unchecked for lack of DNA. The CDR3 is 11 amino acids. Per the germline V gene, CDR1 is SQVTM and CDR2 is ANQGSEA. The CDR3 here is CSDDRGPGYTF.

The CDR3 protein is CASSADGSGEQYF. The V call is TRBV19, the J call TRBJ2-7. There are 13 residues in the CDR3. Per germline, CDR1 LNHDA and CDR2 SQIVND (reference sequence).

This chain connects TRBV30 to TRBJ2-7; no DNA is available, so the TRBD2 call from TCRdb remains unchecked. This CDR3 has 15 amino acids. Germline CDR1 GTSNPN, CDR2 SVGIG (reference sequence). CDR3 region: CAWSVRGLSSYEQYF.

The rearrangement links TRBV24-1 to TRBJ2-3. CDR1 is KGHDR, CDR2 SFDVKD, per germline. The CDR3 length is 12 residues. The CDR3 reads CATSASTDTQYF.

The chain uses TRBV28 and TRBJ2-5; as DNA is missing, the TRBD2 call by TCRdb cannot be tested. Germline values: CDR1 MDHEN, CDR2 SYDVKM. This CDR3 region has 17 residues. CDR3 residues: CASSSGLAPNPGETQYF.

The J gene is TRBJ1-6, the V gene TRBV10-3; TCRdb returns TRBD1, unconfirmable since there is no DNA. Per the germline V gene, CDR1 is ENHRY and CDR2 is SYGVKD. The length of the CDR3 is 13 residues. The chain's CDR3 is CAISSGQMSPLHF.

The gene calls are TRBV5-6 and TRBJ2-1; without DNA, the TCRdb call of TRBD2 cannot be checked. Germline V gene data show CDR1 as SGHDT and CDR2 as YYEEEE. CDR3 length: 15 residues. CDR3 loop: CASSPLMEAMGEQFF.

The rearrangement joins TRBV20-1 to TRBJ1-1; TCRdb designates TRBD1, a call that cannot be tested without DNA. The germline gives CDR1 DFQATT, CDR2 SNEGSKA (reference sequence). The CDR3 spans 14 residues. CDR3 loop: CSARVPGRNTEAFF.

The rearrangement links TRBV6-4 to TRBJ2-1; TCRdb's assignment of TRBD2 cannot be checked, as there is no DNA. The CDR3 extends over 15 amino acids. Germline CDR1 MRHNA, CDR2 SNTAGT. CDR3 amino acids: CASSMGLAGGHEQFF.

The J gene is TRBJ1-1, the V gene TRBV28; TCRdb outputs TRBD1, but without DNA this stays unchecked. CDR3 size: 14 residues. Looked up from germline, CDR1 is MDHEN and CDR2 is SYDVKM. The CDR3 here is CASSFPGTNTEAFF.